Below are 4 T cell receptor beta chains sequenced from a single sample in a study of cytomegalovirus exposure and HLA in healthy donors (dated by TCRdb to the late 2010s). The method behind the library was the immunoSEQ multiplex PCR assay. The multiplex PCR relied on a mix of 60 forward primers for TCR Vbeta segments and 13 reverse primers for TCR Jbeta segments. Drawn from immuneACCESS, this table holds only the in-frame rearrangements with V and J called that TCRdb kept. Clones are partly lost; checked studies trace under half to an unresolved V gene and leave the rest unexplained. The sample data list more than 150,000 clones, and approximately 85% of these were observed just once. 1.5% of the sample goes to the ten largest clones. Sample: PBMCs. These receptors originate from a girl aged 10 to 17 in good health and CMV-seropositive.

V is TRBV4-3 and J is TRBJ1-4, with TRBD1 matching over 7 bases. This CDR3 is 14 amino acids long. Germline CDR1 LGHNA, CDR2 YSLEER. J gave up 8 bases and V 0 bases, and 3 bases lay outside the gene matches. CDR3 nucleotides: TGCGCCAGCAGCCAAGAACAGGGGAGCGAAAAACTGTTTTTT. Amino acid sequence: CASSQEQGSEKLFF.

In its sample, this clone was seen a few times. V and J are TRBV6-5 and TRBJ1-1; TRBD1 matches 10 bases. The CDR3 sequence is 15 residues long. With V trimmed by 5 bases and J by 6 bases, 9 bases remained unmatched. Looked up from germline, CDR1 is MNHEY and CDR2 is SVGAGI. For the CDR3, the DNA is TGTGCCAGCAGTAACCCGGGACAGGGGTTCGCTGAAGCTTTCTTT. It specifies CASSNPGQGFAEAFF.

The chain joins TRBV4-2 to TRBJ2-3; 7 bases are a match to TRBD2. The junction had 7 bases not matched to a gene; V was cut back by 0 bases and J by 1 base. CDR1 and CDR2 (germline): LGHNA, YNFKEQ. The CDR3 runs 17 residues. CDR3 bases: TGTGCCAGCAGCCAAGATCTAACGGGGGGAGGCACAGATACGCAGTATTTT. This gives the protein CASSQDLTGGGTDTQYF.

This chain uses TRBV27 with TRBJ2-1; tentative D call: TRBD2 (5 bases). V was pared by 4 bases and J by 7 bases, with 14 bases between. This CDR3 has 14 amino acids. Germline loops: CDR1 MNHEY, CDR2 SMNVEV (reference sequence). CDR3 amino acids: CASSSLNSENEQFF. In DNA, the CDR3 is TGTGCCAGCAGTTCCTTGAATAGCGAAAATGAGCAGTTCTTC.